This T cell receptor beta chain is from a study of cytomegalovirus exposure and HLA in healthy donors. The study ran its PCR with 60 Vbeta and 13 Jbeta primers. Only in-frame clones appear in the TCRdb table, and some are missing; sequencing was by immunoSEQ multiplex PCR. The data show 150,000 to 200,000 clones, approximately 85% seen once. The CDR3 loop spans 15 amino acids. CDR1 is SGDLS, CDR2 YYNGEE, per germline. V was trimmed by 5 bases and J by 1 base, leaving 15 bases between them. This clone was observed a few times. V and J are TRBV9 and TRBJ1-2, with D unresolved. The sequenced material came from PBMCs. The receptor was derived from a man in his late teens or twenties in good health and CMV-seropositive. In DNA form, the CDR3 reads TGTGCCAGCAGTCTAGTGGCCCATCTTAACTATGGCTACACCTTC. Translating it yields CASSLVAHLNYGYTF.